This TCR beta chain was documented in a study of technical replicates of blood from four donors. Germline V gives CDR1 SGHTA, CDR2 FQGNSA. V lost 7 bases to trimming and J lost 4 bases, with 12 bases between them. The CDR3 sequence is 13 residues long. The table came from immunoSEQ multiplex PCR; TCRdb's copy has only in-frame clones and leaves some out. The sample records fewer than 65,000 clones, over 75% being singletons. The specimen sequenced was PBMCs. This TCR derives from a human donor in good health. Some clones in this sample may be carry-over from other donors' samples. This chain uses TRBV7-2 with TRBJ2-3; D uncertain. For the CDR3, the DNA is TGTGCCAGCACCTCCCAGTTTGCAGATACGCAGTATTTT. Translated: CASTSQFADTQYF. The full variable domain, completed using reference TRBV7-2 and TRBJ2-3, is GAGVSQSPSNKVTEKGKDVELRCDPISGHTALYWYRQSLGQGLEFLIYFQGNSAPDKSGLPSDRFSAERTGGSVSTLTIQRTQQEDSAVYLCASTSQFADTQYFGPGTRLTVL.